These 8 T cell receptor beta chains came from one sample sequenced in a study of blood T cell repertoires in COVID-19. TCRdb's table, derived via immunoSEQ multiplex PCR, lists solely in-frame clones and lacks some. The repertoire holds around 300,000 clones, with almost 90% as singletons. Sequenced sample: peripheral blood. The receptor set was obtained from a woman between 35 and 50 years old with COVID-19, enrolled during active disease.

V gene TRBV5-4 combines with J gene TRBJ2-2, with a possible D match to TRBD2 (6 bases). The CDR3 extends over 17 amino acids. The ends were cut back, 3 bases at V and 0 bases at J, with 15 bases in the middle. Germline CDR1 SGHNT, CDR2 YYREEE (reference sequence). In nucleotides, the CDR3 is TGTGCCAGCAGCTCCCATAGCCGACTAGCGAACACCGGGGAGCTGTTTTTT. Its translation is CASSSHSRLANTGELFF.

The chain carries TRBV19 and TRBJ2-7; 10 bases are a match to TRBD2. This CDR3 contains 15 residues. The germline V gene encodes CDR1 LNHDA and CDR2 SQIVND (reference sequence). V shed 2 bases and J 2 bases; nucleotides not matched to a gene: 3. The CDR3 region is CASSIILAGPYEQYF. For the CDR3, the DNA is TGTGCCAGTAGTATAATACTAGCGGGGCCCTACGAGCAGTACTTC.

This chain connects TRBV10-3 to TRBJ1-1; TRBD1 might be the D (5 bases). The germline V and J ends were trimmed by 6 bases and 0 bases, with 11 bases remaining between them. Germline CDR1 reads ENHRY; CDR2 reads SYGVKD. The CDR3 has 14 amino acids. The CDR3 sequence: CAIRRGGLNTEAFF. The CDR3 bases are TGTGCCATCAGAAGGGGAGGATTGAACACTGAAGCTTTCTTT.

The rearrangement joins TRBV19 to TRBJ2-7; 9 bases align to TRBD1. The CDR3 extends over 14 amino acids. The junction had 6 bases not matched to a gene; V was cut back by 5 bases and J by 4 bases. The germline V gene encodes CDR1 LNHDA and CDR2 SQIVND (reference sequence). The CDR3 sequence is CASSVRDRVYEQYF. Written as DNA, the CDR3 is TGTGCCAGTAGTGTCCGGGACAGGGTTTACGAGCAGTACTTC.

CDR3 nucleotide sequence: TGTGCCAGCAGTTACTCCGGGACAGGGGATAATTCACCCCTCCACTTT. Residues: CASSYSGTGDNSPLHF. The chain employs TRBV2 and TRBJ1-6; 10 bases agree with TRBD1. Germline lookup yields CDR1 SNHLY and CDR2 FYNNEI. CDR3 length: 16 amino acids. With V trimmed by 5 bases and J by 5 bases, 6 bases remained unmatched.

The CDR3 nucleotides are TGTGCCAGTACCCCTGAAAGCCCTGGGGCCAACGTCCTGACTTTC. Amino acid sequence: CASTPESPGANVLTF. The V and J genes are TRBV19 and TRBJ2-6, with D unclear. The CDR3 contains 15 residues. Germline assignment: CDR1 LNHDA and CDR2 SQIVND (reference sequence). Trimming shortened V by 7 bases and J by 2 bases, and 12 bases separated the two germline ends.

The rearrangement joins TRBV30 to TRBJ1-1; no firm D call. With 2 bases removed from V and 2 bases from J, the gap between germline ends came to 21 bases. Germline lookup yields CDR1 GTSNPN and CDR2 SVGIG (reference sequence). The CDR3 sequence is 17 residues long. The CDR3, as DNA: TGTGCCTGGAGTCTCCCCCGCGGATTGGCCGTAAACACTGAAGCTTTCTTT. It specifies CAWSLPRGLAVNTEAFF.

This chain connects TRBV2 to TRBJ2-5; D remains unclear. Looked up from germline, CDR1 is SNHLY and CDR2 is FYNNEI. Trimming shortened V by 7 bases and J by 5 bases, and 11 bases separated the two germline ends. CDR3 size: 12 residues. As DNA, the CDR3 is TGTGCCAGCACTACAACCGGGGAGACCCAGTACTTC. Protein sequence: CASTTTGETQYF.